The next 30 T cell receptor beta chains were all read from a single sample in a study of T cell repertoires in cytomegalovirus infection. TCRdb processed the reads anew with MiXCR; each CDR3 protein has one entry. The sample yields 200,000 to 300,000 distinct CDR3 sequences, 8% to 9.5% seen once. Sample: PBMCs. The receptors stem from a human donor in good health (CMV status not recorded). Some clones in this sample may be carry-over from other donors' samples.

This clonotype has a count of ten or more. The chain uses TRBV6-5 and TRBJ1-2, with 11 nucleotides matching TRBD1. The CDR3 loop spans 16 amino acids. In germline, CDR1 is MNHEY, CDR2 SVGAGI. Losses at the gene ends were 6 bases for V and 0 bases for J; bases not matched to a gene: 6. The CDR3, as DNA: TGTGCCAGCAGGTCGGACAGGGGGCCTACTAACTATGGCTACACCTTC. It codes for CASRSDRGPTNYGYTF.

This clonotype was observed many times. J is TRBJ2-7 and V is TRBV7-2, with D perhaps given as TRBD1 or TRBD2 (5 bases each). V shed 2 bases and J shed 3 bases, with 11 bases lying between them. The V gene's germline CDR1 is SGHTA and CDR2 FQGNSA. This CDR3 region has 14 residues. CDR3 sequence (DNA): TGTGCCAGCAGCTTACTCGGGGCCGGCTACGAGCAGTACTTC. This gives the protein CASSLLGAGYEQYF.

The chain employs TRBV28 and TRBJ2-7; D unclear. The CDR3 is 13 amino acids. V lost 5 bases to trimming and J lost 0 bases, with 8 bases between them. CDR1 and CDR2 from the germline V gene are MDHEN and SYDVKM. Written as DNA, the CDR3 is TGTGCCAGCAGTCCAAAGAGCTCCTACGAGCAGTACTTC. Translation gives CASSPKSSYEQYF.

Written as DNA, the CDR3 is TGTGCCAGCAGCCTCGATTCCGGGACAGGTAACAATGAGCAGTTCTTC. The encoded protein is CASSLDSGTGNNEQFF. The chain combines TRBV7-3 with TRBJ2-1; TRBD1 matches at 8 bases. The germline V gene has CDR1 SGHTA and CDR2 FQGTGA. V gave up 5 bases and J gave up 5 bases; unmatched junction bases: 11. The CDR3 extends over 16 amino acids.

This clonotype was seen a few times. V and J are TRBV5-1 and TRBJ2-2, with no clear D. Trimming left V 4 bases short and J 5 bases short, with 15 bases between. The germline gives CDR1 SGHRS, CDR2 YFSETQ. The CDR3 is 15 amino acids. CDR3 sequence (DNA): TGCGCCAGCAGCCCCCCGGATACCCTTACCGGGGAGCTGTTTTTT. This encodes CASSPPDTLTGELFF.

This clonotype showed up many times. The V call is TRBV28, the J call TRBJ1-1; a weak D match, TRBD1 (6 bases). Germline assignment: CDR1 MDHEN and CDR2 SYDVKM. Trimming removed 2 bases at V and 4 bases at J, with 20 bases between. The CDR3 runs 17 residues. CDR3 bases: TGTGCCAGCAGTTTACAGGGGCAGGGGCGTTCGGGCACTGAAGCTTTCTTT. As protein: CASSLQGQGRSGTEAFF.

This clonotype appeared many times. V and J are TRBV11-2 and TRBJ1-5; D is ambiguous. The germline CDR1 and CDR2 sequences are SGHAT and FQNNGV. The CDR3 is 13 amino acids. Trimming left V 5 bases short and J 0 bases short, with 5 bases between. CDR3 nucleotide sequence: TGTGCCAGCAGCCCAGATAGCAATCAGCCCCAGCATTTT. It is translated as CASSPDSNQPQHF. Together with reference TRBV11-2 and TRBJ1-5, the CDR3 gives the full variable domain: EAGVAQSPRYKIIEKRQSVAFWCNPISGHATLYWYQQILGQGPKLLIQFQNNGVVDDSQLPKDRFSAERLKGVDSTLKIQPAKLEDSAVYLCASSPDSNQPQHFGDGTRLSIL.

This clonotype was observed many times. The J gene is TRBJ1-4, the V gene TRBV7-2, with 7 bases aligning to TRBD1. There are 15 residues in the CDR3. The J segment lost 7 bases and the V segment lost 5 bases, leaving 10 bases of the junction unmatched. In germline, CDR1 is SGHTA, CDR2 FQGNSA. CDR3 in amino acids: CASSANQGGGEKLFF. Written as DNA, the CDR3 is TGTGCCAGCAGCGCAAATCAGGGGGGGGGTGAAAAACTGTTTTTT.

This clonotype appeared many times. Possible read error: a much larger clone is one base away. CDR3 sequence: CASSLAGRTEAFF. The CDR3 region has the DNA TGTGCCAGCAGCTTAGCGGGGCGGACTGAAGCTTTCTTT. The V call is TRBV7-2, the J call TRBJ1-1; D might be TRBD1 (5 bases). V lost 0 bases and J lost 5, with 7 bases in between. The CDR3 is 13 amino acids. Looked up from germline, CDR1 is SGHTA and CDR2 is FQGNSA.

This clonotype was observed at least ten times. This chain joins TRBV12-3 or TRBV12-4 and TRBJ2-7; D is perhaps TRBD1 or TRBD2 (6 bases each). There are 17 residues in the CDR3. The V end lost 7 bases, the J end lost 3 bases, and 25 bases lay between the germline ends. In DNA, the CDR3 is TGTGCCAGCACCCGTGGGACCTTACGGGGGCCCCACTACGAGCAGTACTTC. Translated, it gives CASTRGTLRGPHYEQYF.

This clonotype was counted at least ten times. The chain couples TRBV7-9 to TRBJ1-6, with D possibly matching TRBD1 (5 bases). Germline CDR1 reads SEHNR; CDR2 reads FQNEAQ (reference sequence). The germline V and J ends were trimmed by 3 bases and 7 bases, with 10 bases remaining between them. The CDR3 is 14 residues long. The CDR3 loop is CASSFRQTNSPLHF. Here the CDR3 DNA reads TGTGCCAGCAGCTTTAGACAGACCAATTCACCCCTCCACTTT.

This clonotype was found many times. J is TRBJ1-1 and V is TRBV7-2, with 9 positions matching TRBD1. This CDR3 is 14 amino acids long. Germline V gene sequence: CDR1 SGHTA, CDR2 FQGNSA. The junction had 5 bases not matched to a gene; V was cut back by 4 bases and J by 5 bases. CDR3 amino acids: CASSYRGRRTEAFF. As DNA, the CDR3 is TGTGCCAGCAGCTACAGGGGGCGCAGAACTGAAGCTTTCTTT. Full variable domain (remainder filled in from reference TRBV7-2 and TRBJ1-1): GAGVSQSPSNKVTEKGKDVELRCDPISGHTALYWYRQSLGQGLEFLIYFQGNSAPDKSGLPSDRFSAERTGGSVSTLTIQRTQQEDSAVYLCASSYRGRRTEAFFGQGTRLTVV.

This clonotype appeared many times. The chain combines TRBV4-3 with TRBJ1-1; 8 nucleotides agree with TRBD1. Trimming took 4 bases from V and 6 from J; bases not matched to a gene: 10. Per germline, CDR1 LGHNA and CDR2 YSLEER. The CDR3 has 15 residues. CDR3 nucleotide sequence: TGCGCCAGCAGCCGACTGACAGGGGTCGGCGCTGAAGCTTTCTTT. It specifies CASSRLTGVGAEAFF.

This clonotype was found many times. The V gene is TRBV5-6, the J gene TRBJ2-4; D assignment may be TRBD1 or TRBD2 (6 bases each). Germline V CDR1 and CDR2: SGHDT, YYEEEE. CDR3 length: 17 amino acids. Trimming stripped 1 base from V and 1 base from J, with 15 bases between. The CDR3 reads CASSLFNGGQAKNIQYF. For the CDR3, the DNA is TGTGCCAGCAGCTTGTTTAACGGGGGCCAGGCCAAAAACATTCAGTACTTC.

This clonotype came up many times. The chain has TRBV7-3 and TRBJ1-1, with D possibly matching TRBD1 (5 bases). V lost 5 bases and J 5 bases, leaving 12 bases between the germline ends. The CDR3 has 13 residues. CDR1 SGHTA and CDR2 FQGTGA come from the germline V gene. The CDR3, as DNA: TGTGCCAGCAGCGTCACAGGAATTACTGAAGCTTTCTTT. Its translation is CASSVTGITEAFF.

There are a few counts of this clonotype. The CDR3 DNA sequence: TGTGCCAGCACCCCATCCGCTAGCGGGGTGTACACCGGGGAGCTGTTTTTT. It yields the protein CASTPSASGVYTGELFF. The V gene is TRBV4-2, the J gene TRBJ2-2; TRBD2 aligns across 9 bases. Germline trimming cut 7 bases from V and 3 bases from J; bases unmatched to any gene: 12. This CDR3 spans 17 amino acids. Germline-derived CDR1 and CDR2 are LGHNA and YNFKEQ.

This clonotype was found many times. The V call is TRBV7-2, the J call TRBJ1-5; D perhaps matches TRBD1 (6 bases). Germline V gene lookup returns CDR1 SGHTA and CDR2 FQGNSA. Trimming left V 2 bases short and J 4 bases short, with 12 bases between. The CDR3 covers 15 residues. In DNA form, the CDR3 reads TGTGCCAGCAGCTTACCTCAGGGGATAAATCAGCCCCAGCATTTT. As protein: CASSLPQGINQPQHF.

This chain links TRBV5-6 with TRBJ2-1, with TRBD2 identical over 7 bases. CDR1 is SGHDT, CDR2 YYEEEE, per germline. The CDR3 runs to 15 residues. V lost 4 bases to trimming and J lost 7 bases; unmatched junction nucleotides: 11. CDR3 DNA sequence: TGTGCCAGCAGCCCGGAACTAGCGTTTTCGAATGAGCAGTTCTTC. Protein sequence: CASSPELAFSNEQFF.

The chain employs TRBV5-4 and TRBJ2-2; TRBD2 agrees at 9 bases. CDR3 length: 16 amino acids. Germline loops: CDR1 SGHNT, CDR2 YYREEE (reference sequence). V was pared by 4 bases and J by 5 bases, with 9 bases of the junction left unmatched. CDR3 loop: CASSVGTSRLTGELFF. As DNA, the CDR3 is TGTGCCAGCAGCGTTGGGACTAGCCGTTTGACCGGGGAGCTGTTTTTT. Full variable domain (outside the CDR3, taken from reference TRBV5-4 and TRBJ2-2): ETGVTQSPTHLIKTRGQQVTLRCSSQSGHNTVSWYQQALGQGPQFIFQYYREEENGRGNFPPRFSGLQFPNYSSELNVNALELDDSALYLCASSVGTSRLTGELFFGEGSRLTVL.

Many counts were recorded for this clonotype. This rearrangement joins TRBV6-4 to TRBJ2-1; 16 bases line up with TRBD2. Germline CDR1 is MRHNA and CDR2 is SNTAGT. The CDR3 length is 17 residues. V lost 5 bases and J lost 8; bases outside the gene matches: 9. Written as DNA, the CDR3 is TGTGCCAGCAGTCCCGGGACTAGCGGGGGGGCCGCCTATGAGCAGTTCTTC. Its translation is CASSPGTSGGAAYEQFF.

This chain connects TRBV10-3 to TRBJ2-3; a weak D match, TRBD2 (7 bases). Germline assignment: CDR1 ENHRY and CDR2 SYGVKD. This CDR3 has 14 amino acids. Trimming shortened V by 8 bases and J by 0 bases, and 12 bases separated the two germline ends. The CDR3 nucleotides are TGTGCCATCTCGAAGGGGGGGAGCACAGATACGCAGTATTTT. Protein product: CAISKGGSTDTQYF.

The rearrangement links TRBV20-1 to TRBJ2-5; TRBD2 matches at 7 bases. CDR1 is DFQATT and CDR2 is SNEGSKA in the germline V gene (reference sequence). With 4 bases clipped from V and 4 bases from J, the junction kept 9 bases outside the gene matches. The CDR3 has 14 residues. The CDR3 sequence: CSANPPGLGETQYF. The CDR3 DNA is TGCAGTGCTAATCCCCCAGGACTAGGAGAGACCCAGTACTTC.

Ten or more counts support this clonotype. The genes are TRBV7-2 and TRBJ2-1; 11 positions agree with TRBD2. Germline V gene data show CDR1 as SGHTA and CDR2 as FQGNSA. The CDR3 totals 18 residues. With 1 base clipped from V and 8 bases from J, the junction kept 13 bases outside the gene matches. The CDR3 DNA reads TGTGCCAGCAGCTTAGAGGGCGGCTTAGCGGGGGGGCCACATGAGCAGTTCTTC. This sequence encodes CASSLEGGLAGGPHEQFF.

Only a few counts were recorded for this clonotype. The chain has TRBV6-6 and TRBJ2-7; tentative D call: TRBD2 (6 bases). The germline gives CDR1 MNHNY, CDR2 SVGAGI (reference sequence). The CDR3 totals 14 residues. V lost 9 bases and J lost 3, with 18 bases in between. The CDR3 DNA follows: TGTGCCAGTCGGGAGTGGGCTAATCGCTACGAGCAGTACTTC. This gives the protein CASREWANRYEQYF.

This clonotype was seen only once. The rearrangement links TRBV20-1 to TRBJ1-4; D unclear. The CDR3 is 12 residues long. V lost 7 bases, J lost 0 bases, and 6 bases lay in between. CDR1 and CDR2 (germline): DFQATT, SNEGSKA (reference sequence). CDR3 region: CSVETTNEKLFF. The CDR3 nucleotides are TGCAGTGTAGAAACAACTAATGAAAAACTGTTTTTT.

This clonotype was seen a handful of times. The rearrangement joins TRBV7-2 to TRBJ2-1; possibly TRBD2 for D (7 bases). Trimming stripped 7 bases from V and 5 bases from J, with 18 bases between. The CDR3 is 15 amino acids. Germline V gene lookup returns CDR1 SGHTA and CDR2 FQGNSA. The CDR3 loop reads CASTTRGGGNNEQFF. The CDR3 DNA sequence: TGTGCCAGCACTACTAGGGGGGGCGGAAACAATGAGCAGTTCTTC.

This clonotype has just a few counts. The V call is TRBV7-9, the J call TRBJ2-2; TRBD2 is a possible D gene (5 bases). Trimming removed 5 bases from V and 4 bases from J, with 14 bases in between. There are 15 residues in the CDR3. Germline V gene lookup returns CDR1 SEHNR and CDR2 FQNEAQ (reference sequence). Here the CDR3 DNA reads TGTGCCAGCAGCAACCCCGGGATCCTCACCGGGGAGCTGTTTTTT. As protein: CASSNPGILTGELFF. Combining the CDR3 with reference TRBV7-9 and TRBJ2-2 gives the whole variable domain DTGVSQNPRHKITKRGQNVTFRCDPISEHNRLYWYRQTLGQGPEFLTYFQNEAQLEKSRLLSDRFSAERPKGSFSTLEIQRTEQGDSAMYLCASSNPGILTGELFFGEGSRLTVL.

There are a few counts of this clonotype. The V gene is TRBV28, the J gene TRBJ2-7, with 11 bases identical to TRBD1. The CDR3 runs to 15 residues. Trimming cost V 4 bases and J 2 bases; bases outside gene matches: 4. Looked up from germline, CDR1 is MDHEN and CDR2 is SYDVKM. The CDR3, as DNA: TGTGCCAGCAGTTCAGTGGGACAGGGGGCCTACGAGCAGTACTTC. This translates into CASSSVGQGAYEQYF. Supplemented by reference TRBV28 and TRBJ2-7, the full variable domain reads DVKVTQSSRYLVKRTGEKVFLECVQDMDHENMFWYRQDPGLGLRLIYFSYDVKMKEKGDIPEGYSVSREKKERFSLILESASTNQTSMYLCASSSVGQGAYEQYFGPGTRLTVT.

This clonotype was detected ten times or more. This chain connects TRBV7-2 to TRBJ2-2, with 8 positions matching TRBD1. V dropped 5 bases and J dropped 4; count of bases not matched to a gene: 6. The CDR3 covers 15 residues. Germline CDR1 SGHTA, CDR2 FQGNSA. CDR3 loop: CASSARGRVTGELFF. CDR3 nucleotides: TGTGCCAGCAGCGCCAGGGGGCGAGTCACCGGGGAGCTGTTTTTT.

This clonotype was detected ten times or more. J is TRBJ2-1 and V is TRBV6-2 or TRBV6-3, with 12 nucleotides matching TRBD2. Trimming cost V 8 bases and J 7 bases; bases outside gene matches: 18. Germline V gives CDR1 MNHEY, CDR2 SVGEGT. The CDR3 totals 18 residues. CDR3 residues: CASARLAGASLAGNEQFF. The CDR3 bases are TGTGCCAGCGCGAGACTAGCGGGGGCCTCCCTGGCGGGGAATGAGCAGTTCTTC.